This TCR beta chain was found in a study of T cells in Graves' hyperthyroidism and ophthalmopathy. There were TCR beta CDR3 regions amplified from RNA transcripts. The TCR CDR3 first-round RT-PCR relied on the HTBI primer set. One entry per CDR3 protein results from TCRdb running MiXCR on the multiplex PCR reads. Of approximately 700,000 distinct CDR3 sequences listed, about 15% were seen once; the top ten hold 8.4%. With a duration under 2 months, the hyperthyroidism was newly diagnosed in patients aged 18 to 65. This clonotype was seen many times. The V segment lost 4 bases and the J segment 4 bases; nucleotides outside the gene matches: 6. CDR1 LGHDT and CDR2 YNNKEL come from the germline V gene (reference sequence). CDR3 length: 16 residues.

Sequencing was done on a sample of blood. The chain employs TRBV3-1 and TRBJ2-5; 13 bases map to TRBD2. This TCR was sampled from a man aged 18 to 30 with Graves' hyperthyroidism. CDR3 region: CASSPSLAGGGETQYF. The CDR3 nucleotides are TGTGCCAGCAGCCCCTCACTAGCGGGAGGGGGAGAGACCCAGTACTTC.